This T cell receptor beta chain was captured in a study of T cell changes during pregnancy in multiple sclerosis. Sequencing used immunoSEQ multiplex PCR; TCRdb keeps in-frame clones, though not all of them. The repertoire includes 100,000 or so clones, over 80% of them detected once, and less than 2% sits in the top ten. Per the germline V gene, CDR1 is MGHRA and CDR2 is YSYEKL. The CDR3 sequence is 15 residues long. The V and J ends lost 4 bases and 5 bases, in that order; junction bases with no gene match: 10. In its sample, this clone was seen many times. The source material was peripheral blood, sampled after pregnancy. This sequence originates from a female donor with multiple sclerosis, enrolled in a pregnancy study. J is TRBJ2-7 and V is TRBV4-1, with 8 nucleotides matching TRBD1. The CDR3 spells CASSPWTGKENEQYF. CDR3 sequence (DNA): TGCGCCAGCAGCCCCTGGACAGGGAAGGAGAACGAGCAGTACTTC.